This T cell receptor (beta chain) was sequenced in a study of STAT3 mutations in large granular lymphocyte leukemia. Whole-study context: Among longitudinally sequenced T-LGLL patients, roughly half had canonical activating STAT3 mutations detected. Study conclusions and caveats: Every T-cell large granular lymphocyte leukemia patient had at least one immunodominant TCR beta clonotype. In about 35% of the 18 patients, new TCR clonotypes emerged after therapy.

Method: immunoSEQ multiplex PCR; TCRdb's copy keeps in-frame clones and lacks some. The table records several thousand clones, approximately 43% of them present only once. To note about this clone: Its antigen is still unknown.

V dropped 4 bases and J dropped 3; count of bases not matched to a gene: 6. The germline CDR1 and CDR2 sequences are GTSNPN and SVGIG (reference sequence). This CDR3 is built from 14 residues. This receptor was obtained from a man aged 50 to 60 with T-cell large granular lymphocyte leukemia. Some clones in this sample may be carry-over from other donors' samples. The chain carries TRBV30 and TRBJ2-7, with 10 bases that match TRBD1. Input material: peripheral blood mononuclear cells. This CDR3 is CAWKSGTGDYEQYF. The CDR3 nucleotides are TGTGCCTGGAAATCCGGGACAGGGGACTACGAGCAGTACTTC. The full variable domain, in which reference TRBV30 and TRBJ2-7 provide the parts outside the CDR3, is SQTIHQWPATLVQPVGSPLSLECTVEGTSNPNLYWYRQAAGRGLQLLFYSVGIGQISSEVPQNLSASRPQDRQFILSSKKLLLSDSGFYLCAWKSGTGDYEQYFGPGTRLTVT.